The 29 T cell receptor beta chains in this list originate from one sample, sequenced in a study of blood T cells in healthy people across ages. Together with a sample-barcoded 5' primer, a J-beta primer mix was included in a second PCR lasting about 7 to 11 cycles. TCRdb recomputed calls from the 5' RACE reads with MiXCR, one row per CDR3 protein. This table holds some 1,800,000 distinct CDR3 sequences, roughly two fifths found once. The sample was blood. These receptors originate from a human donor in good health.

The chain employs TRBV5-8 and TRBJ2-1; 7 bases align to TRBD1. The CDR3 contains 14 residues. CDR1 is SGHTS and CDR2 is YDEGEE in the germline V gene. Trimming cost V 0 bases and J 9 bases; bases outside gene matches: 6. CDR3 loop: CASSLGNTGVEQFF. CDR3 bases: TGTGCCAGCAGCTTGGGAAACACAGGGGTTGAGCAGTTCTTC.

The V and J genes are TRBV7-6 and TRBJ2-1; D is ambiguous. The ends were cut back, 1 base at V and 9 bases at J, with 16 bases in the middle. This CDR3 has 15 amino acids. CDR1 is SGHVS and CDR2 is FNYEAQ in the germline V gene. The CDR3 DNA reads TGTGCCAGCAGCTTAGACCCACCACCAGGCGGTGAGCAGTTCTTC. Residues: CASSLDPPPGGEQFF.

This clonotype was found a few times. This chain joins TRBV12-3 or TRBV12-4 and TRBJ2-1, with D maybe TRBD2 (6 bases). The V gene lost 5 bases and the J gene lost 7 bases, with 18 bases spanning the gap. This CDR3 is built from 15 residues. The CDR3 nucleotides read TGTGCCAGCAGTCAGCTGGCGGGGATGAGGAATGAGCAGTTCTTC. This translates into CASSQLAGMRNEQFF.

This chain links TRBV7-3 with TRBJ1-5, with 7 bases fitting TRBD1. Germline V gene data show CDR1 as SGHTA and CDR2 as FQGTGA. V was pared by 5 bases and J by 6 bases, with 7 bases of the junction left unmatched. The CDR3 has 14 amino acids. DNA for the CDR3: TGTGCCAGCAGCGCCCAGGGGGGAAGTCAGCCCCAGCATTTT. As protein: CASSAQGGSQPQHF.

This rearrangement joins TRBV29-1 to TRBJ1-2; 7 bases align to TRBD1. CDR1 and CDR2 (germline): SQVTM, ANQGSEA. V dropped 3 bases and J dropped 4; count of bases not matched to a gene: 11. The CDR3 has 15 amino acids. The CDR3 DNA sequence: TGCAGCGTTGATAGGGGACAGCCGGCGTCCTATGGCTACACCTTC. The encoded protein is CSVDRGQPASYGYTF.

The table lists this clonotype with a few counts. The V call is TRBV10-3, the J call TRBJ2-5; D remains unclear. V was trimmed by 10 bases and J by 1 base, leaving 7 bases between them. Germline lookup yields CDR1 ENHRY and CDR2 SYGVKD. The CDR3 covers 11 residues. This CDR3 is CATSAQETQYF. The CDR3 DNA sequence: TGTGCCACCTCCGCCCAAGAGACCCAGTACTTC.

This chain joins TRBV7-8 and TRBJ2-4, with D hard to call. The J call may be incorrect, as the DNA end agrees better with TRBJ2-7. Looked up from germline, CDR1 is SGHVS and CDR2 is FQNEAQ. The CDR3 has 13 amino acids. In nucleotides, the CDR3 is TGTGCCAGCAGCCCACCCGTAAGACACGAGCAGTACTTC. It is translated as CASSPPVRHEQYF.

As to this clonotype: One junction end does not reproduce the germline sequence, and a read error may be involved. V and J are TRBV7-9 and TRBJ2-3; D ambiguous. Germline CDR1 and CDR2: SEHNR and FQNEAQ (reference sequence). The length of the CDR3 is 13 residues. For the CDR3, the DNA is TGTGCCAGCAGCTCCCATAGCATAGATACGCAGTATTTT. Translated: CASSSHSIDTQYF.

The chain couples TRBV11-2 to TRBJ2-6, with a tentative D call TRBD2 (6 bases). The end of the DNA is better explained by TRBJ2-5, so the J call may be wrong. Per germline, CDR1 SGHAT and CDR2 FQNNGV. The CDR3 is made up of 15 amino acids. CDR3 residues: CASSTQGGASGTQYF. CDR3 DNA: TGTGCCAGCAGCACCCAGGGCGGGGCCTCAGGGACCCAGTACTTC.

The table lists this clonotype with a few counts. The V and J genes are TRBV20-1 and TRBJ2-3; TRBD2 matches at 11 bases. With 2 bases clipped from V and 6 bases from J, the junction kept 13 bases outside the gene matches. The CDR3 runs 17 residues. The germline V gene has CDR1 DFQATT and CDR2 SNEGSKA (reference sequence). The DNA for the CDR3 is TGCAGTGCTAGACCCTTAACTAGCGGGGGAAGGAGGGATACGCAGTATTTT. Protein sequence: CSARPLTSGGRRDTQYF.

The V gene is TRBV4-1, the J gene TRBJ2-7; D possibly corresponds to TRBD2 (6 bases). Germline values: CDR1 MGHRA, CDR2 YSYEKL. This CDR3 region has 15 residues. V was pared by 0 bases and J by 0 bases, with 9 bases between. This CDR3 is CASSQDRGTSYEQYF. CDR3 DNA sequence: TGCGCCAGCAGCCAAGATCGCGGGACCTCCTACGAGCAGTACTTC.

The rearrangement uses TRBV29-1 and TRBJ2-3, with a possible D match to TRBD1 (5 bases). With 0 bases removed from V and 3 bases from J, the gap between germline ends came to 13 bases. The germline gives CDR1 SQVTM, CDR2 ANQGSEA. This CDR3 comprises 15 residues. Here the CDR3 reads CSVEDQGWATDTQYF. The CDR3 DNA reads TGCAGCGTTGAAGATCAGGGATGGGCGACAGATACGCAGTATTTT.

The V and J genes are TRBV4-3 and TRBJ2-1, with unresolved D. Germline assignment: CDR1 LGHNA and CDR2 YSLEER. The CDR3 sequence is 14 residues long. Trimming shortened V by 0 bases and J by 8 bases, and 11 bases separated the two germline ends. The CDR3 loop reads CASSQDRLGYEQFF. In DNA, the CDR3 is TGCGCCAGCAGCCAAGATCGGTTAGGCTATGAGCAGTTCTTC.

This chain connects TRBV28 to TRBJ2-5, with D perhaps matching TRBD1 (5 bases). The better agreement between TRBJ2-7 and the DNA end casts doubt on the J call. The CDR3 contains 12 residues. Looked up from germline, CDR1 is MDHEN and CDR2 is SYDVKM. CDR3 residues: CASNRNGYEQYF. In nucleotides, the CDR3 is TGTGCCAGCAACAGGAACGGGTACGAGCAGTACTTC.

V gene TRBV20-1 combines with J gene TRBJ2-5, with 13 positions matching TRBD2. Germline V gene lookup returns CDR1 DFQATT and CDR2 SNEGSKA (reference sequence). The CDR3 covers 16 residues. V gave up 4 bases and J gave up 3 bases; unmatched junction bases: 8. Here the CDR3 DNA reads TGCAGTGCTACATCGGGACTAGCGGGACGGGAAGAGACCCAGTACTTC. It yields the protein CSATSGLAGREETQYF.

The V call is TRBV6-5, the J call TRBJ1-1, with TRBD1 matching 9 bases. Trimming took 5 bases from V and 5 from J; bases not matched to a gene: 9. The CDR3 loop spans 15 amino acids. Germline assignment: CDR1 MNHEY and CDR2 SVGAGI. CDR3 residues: CASSPLGQGGTEAFF. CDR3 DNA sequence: TGTGCCAGCAGTCCCCTGGGACAGGGAGGGACTGAAGCTTTCTTT.

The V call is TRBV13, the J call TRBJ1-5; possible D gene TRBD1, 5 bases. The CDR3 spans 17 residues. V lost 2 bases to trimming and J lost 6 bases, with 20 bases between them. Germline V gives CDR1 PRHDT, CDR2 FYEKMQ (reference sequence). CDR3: CASSLTAGPEGPQPQHF. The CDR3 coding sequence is TGTGCCAGCAGCTTAACCGCGGGGCCGGAGGGCCCTCAGCCCCAGCATTTT.

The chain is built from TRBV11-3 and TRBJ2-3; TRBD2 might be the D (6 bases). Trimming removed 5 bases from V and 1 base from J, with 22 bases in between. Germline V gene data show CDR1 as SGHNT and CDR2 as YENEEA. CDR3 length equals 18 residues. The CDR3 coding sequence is TGTGCCAGCAGCCGTCGGGTCGGGACTCTCAGGGGCACAGATACGCAGTATTTT. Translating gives CASSRRVGTLRGTDTQYF.

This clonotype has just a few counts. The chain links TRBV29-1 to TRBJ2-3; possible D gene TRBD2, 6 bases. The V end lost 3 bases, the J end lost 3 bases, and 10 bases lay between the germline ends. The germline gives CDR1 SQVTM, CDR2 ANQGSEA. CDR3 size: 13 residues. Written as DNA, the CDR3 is TGCAGCGTTGATTGGGGGGAGACAGATACGCAGTATTTT. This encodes CSVDWGETDTQYF.

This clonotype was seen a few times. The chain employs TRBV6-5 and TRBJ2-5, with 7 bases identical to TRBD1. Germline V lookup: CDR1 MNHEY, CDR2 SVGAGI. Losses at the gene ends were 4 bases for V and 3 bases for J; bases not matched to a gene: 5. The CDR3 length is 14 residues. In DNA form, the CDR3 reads TGTGCCAGCAGTTTGGGGACAGTAGAAGAGACCCAGTACTTC. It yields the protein CASSLGTVEETQYF.

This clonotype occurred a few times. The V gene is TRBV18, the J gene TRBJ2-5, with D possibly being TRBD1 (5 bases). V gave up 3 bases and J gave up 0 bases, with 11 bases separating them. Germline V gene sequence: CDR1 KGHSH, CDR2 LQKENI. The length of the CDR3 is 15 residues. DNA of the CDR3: TGTGCCAGCTCACCGTCTCTGGACAACCAAGAGACCCAGTACTTC. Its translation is CASSPSLDNQETQYF. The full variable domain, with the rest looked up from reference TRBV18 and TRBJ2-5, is NAGVMQNPRHLVRRRGQEARLRCSPMKGHSHVYWYRQLPEEGLKFMVYLQKENIIDESGMPKERFSAEFPKEGPSILRIQQVVRGDSAAYFCASSPSLDNQETQYFGPGTRLLVL.

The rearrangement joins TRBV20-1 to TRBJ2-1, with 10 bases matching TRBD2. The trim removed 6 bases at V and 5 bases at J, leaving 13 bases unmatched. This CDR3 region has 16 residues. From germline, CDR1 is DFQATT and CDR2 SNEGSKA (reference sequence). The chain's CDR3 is CSAQKLAGGSNNEQFF. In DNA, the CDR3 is TGCAGTGCCCAAAAATTAGCGGGGGGATCCAACAATGAGCAGTTCTTC.

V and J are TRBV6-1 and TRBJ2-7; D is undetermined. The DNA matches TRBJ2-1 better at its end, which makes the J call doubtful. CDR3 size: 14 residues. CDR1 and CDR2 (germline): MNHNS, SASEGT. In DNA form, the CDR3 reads TGTGCCAGCAGTGAAAGTCGGTCAGGCTACGAGCAGTTCTTC. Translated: CASSESRSGYEQFF.

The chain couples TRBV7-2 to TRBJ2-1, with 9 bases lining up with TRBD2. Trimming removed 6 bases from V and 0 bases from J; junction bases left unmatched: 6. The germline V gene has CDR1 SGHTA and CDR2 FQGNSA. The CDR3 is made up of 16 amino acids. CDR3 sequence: CASSRSGGISYNEQFF. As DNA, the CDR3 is TGTGCCAGCAGTCGGAGCGGGGGGATCTCCTACAATGAGCAGTTCTTC.

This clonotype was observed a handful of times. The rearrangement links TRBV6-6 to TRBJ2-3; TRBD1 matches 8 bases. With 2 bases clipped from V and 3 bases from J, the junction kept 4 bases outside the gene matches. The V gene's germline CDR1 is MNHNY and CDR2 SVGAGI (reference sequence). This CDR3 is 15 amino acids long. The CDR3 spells CASSYPTGGTDTQYF. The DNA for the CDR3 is TGTGCCAGCAGTTACCCCACAGGGGGTACAGATACGCAGTATTTT.

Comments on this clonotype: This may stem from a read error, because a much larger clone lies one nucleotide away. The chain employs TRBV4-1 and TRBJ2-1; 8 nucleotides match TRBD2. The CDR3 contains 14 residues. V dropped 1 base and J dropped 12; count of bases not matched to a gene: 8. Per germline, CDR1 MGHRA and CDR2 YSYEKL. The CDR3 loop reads CASSQAGGLGGQFF. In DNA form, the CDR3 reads TGCGCCAGCAGCCAAGCGGGGGGGTTAGGTGGGCAGTTCTTC.

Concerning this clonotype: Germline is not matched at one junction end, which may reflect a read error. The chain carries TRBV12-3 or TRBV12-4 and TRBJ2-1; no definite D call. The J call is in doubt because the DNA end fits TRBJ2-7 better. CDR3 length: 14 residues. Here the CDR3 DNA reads TGTGCCAGCAGTTTAAACCGGGTCTCCCACGAGCAGTACTTC. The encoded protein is CASSLNRVSHEQYF.

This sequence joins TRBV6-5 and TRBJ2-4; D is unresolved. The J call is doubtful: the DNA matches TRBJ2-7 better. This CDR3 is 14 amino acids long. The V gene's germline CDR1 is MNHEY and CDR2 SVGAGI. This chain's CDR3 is CASSYSYTNYEQYF. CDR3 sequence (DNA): TGTGCCAGCAGTTACTCATACACAAACTACGAGCAGTACTTC.

CDR3 nucleotide sequence: TGTGCCAGCAGTTTAAGATTTTGGGGAGTAGCGGGGAGTCAAGAGACCCAGTTCTTC. Its translation: CASSLRFWGVAGSQETQFF. V is TRBV12-3 or TRBV12-4 and J is TRBJ2-5; TRBD2 agrees at 8 bases. The last part of the DNA fits TRBJ2-1 better; the J call may be wrong. The CDR3 is made up of 19 amino acids.